This paragraph reports one T cell receptor (beta chain). Its antigen is undetermined. This record belongs to a study of PD-1 blockade in classical Hodgkin lymphoma. Data came from immunoSEQ multiplex PCR; TCRdb stores just in-frame clones and leaves some out. The sample includes tens of thousands of clones, over 90% of them seen just once. Sample time point: newly diagnosed, previously untreated cHL patient sample. Researchers report purifying CD4+ T cells from thawed PBMCs by magnetic negative selection. Comparators were PBMCs taken from newly diagnosed, untreated classical Hodgkin lymphoma. Study results and limitations: Underlying causes for the observed repertoire differences were not defined, possibly disease activity or prior therapy. Relapsed/refractory patients reportedly had lower baseline diversity than newly diagnosed patients.

The CDR3 has 15 amino acids. Germline CDR1 and CDR2: SEHNR and FQNEAQ (reference sequence). Trimming cost V 4 bases and J 4 bases, with 14 bases left between them. This TCR derives from a human donor with classical Hodgkin lymphoma. This chain joins TRBV7-9 and TRBJ1-3; D is perhaps TRBD1 (5 bases). The sequencing sample was made of CD4+ T cells from blood. In nucleotides, the CDR3 is TGTGCCAGCAGCTCACAGGAAAGCAAAGGAAACACCATATATTTT. Protein product: CASSSQESKGNTIYF.